The source of this T cell receptor (beta chain) is a study of blood T cell repertoires in COVID-19. Method: immunoSEQ multiplex PCR; TCRdb's copy keeps in-frame clones and lacks some. The table lists 150,000 to 200,000 clones, around 81% of them singletons. CDR3 length equals 21 residues. CDR1 and CDR2 (germline): SGHVS, FQNEAQ. The V and J ends lost 5 bases and 0 bases, in that order; junction bases with no gene match: 22. The receptor's source is a man aged 55 to 70 with COVID-19, enrolled during active disease. The J gene is TRBJ2-1, the V gene TRBV7-8; TRBD1 agrees at 7 bases. Sequencing was carried out using peripheral blood. CDR3 nucleotide sequence: TGTGCCAGCAGCCATCCTTCAATGACAGGGAAACTTGCGAGCTCCTACAATGAGCAGTTCTTC. It codes for CASSHPSMTGKLASSYNEQFF.